One sample yielded the 6 T cell receptor beta chains listed below, sequenced in a study of OX40 agonist ivuxolimab in advanced cancers. The library was built by means of the immunoSEQ multiplex PCR assay. Here the immuneACCESS table is served through TCRdb, limited to in-frame sequences with V and J called. Missing clones are a known gap in these copies; in checked studies unresolved V genes cover under half, and the rest lacks a known reason. The sample table lists 55,000 to 85,000 clones, about 90% of them with a count of one. The ten largest clones take up just over 0.3% of the sample. Source: CD4+ or CD8+ T cells sorted from blood, taken in a trial of the OX40 agonist ivuxolimab. The receptor set was obtained from an adult with an advanced solid tumor such as melanoma, head and neck, liver or kidney cancer.

The rearrangement uses TRBV19 and TRBJ1-1; D is perhaps TRBD1 (5 bases). Deletions cut 6 bases from V and 2 bases from J, with 13 bases between. Germline V gene sequence: CDR1 LNHDA, CDR2 SQIVND (reference sequence). The CDR3 extends over 14 amino acids. CDR3 coding DNA: TGTGCCAGTAGGATTACAGGAGTAAACACTGAAGCTTTCTTT. It codes for CASRITGVNTEAFF. Supplemented by reference TRBV19 and TRBJ1-1, the full variable domain reads DGGITQSPKYLFRKEGQNVTLSCEQNLNHDAMYWYRQDPGQGLRLIYYSQIVNDFQKGDIAEGYSVSREKKESFPLTVTSAQKNPTAFYLCASRITGVNTEAFFGQGTRLTVV.

This CDR3 reads CASSPRGQVYEQYF. CDR3 in DNA: TGTGCCAGCAGCCCCCGGGGACAGGTCTACGAGCAGTACTTC. V usage is TRBV7-3 and J usage is TRBJ2-5, with 8 bases identical to TRBD1. The J call is uncertain, as TRBJ2-7 better fits the DNA end. Germline-derived CDR1 and CDR2 are SGHTA and FQGTGA. There are 14 residues in the CDR3.

This clone has a single count. The genes are TRBV4-1 and TRBJ2-3, with 7 bases aligning to TRBD1. Trimming removed 2 bases from V and 4 bases from J; junction bases left unmatched: 6. This CDR3 comprises 15 residues. Germline CDR1 MGHRA, CDR2 YSYEKL. In DNA form, the CDR3 reads TGCGCCAGCAGCCAATCACAGGGGAAGGCAGATACGCAGTATTTT. Translating gives CASSQSQGKADTQYF.

This clone was seen only a few times. This sequence joins TRBV9 and TRBJ1-5, with D uncertain. The CDR3 runs 13 residues. Deletions cut 3 bases from V and 2 bases from J, with 6 bases between. The germline CDR1 and CDR2 sequences are SGDLS and YYNGEE. The CDR3 loop reads CASSATGNQPQHF. The CDR3 DNA reads TGTGCCAGCAGCGCCACGGGCAATCAGCCCCAGCATTTT.

The chain combines TRBV15 with TRBJ1-3; D is uncertain. CDR1 LNHNV and CDR2 YYDKDF come from the germline V gene (reference sequence). The CDR3 totals 15 residues. Trimming left V 0 bases short and J 0 bases short, with 6 bases between. CDR3 nucleotide sequence: TGTGCCACCAGCAGAGATAGGGTCTCTGGAAACACCATATATTTT. Its translation is CATSRDRVSGNTIYF.

This clone has only one observation. The chain joins TRBV27 to TRBJ1-2; no clear D. Germline loops: CDR1 MNHEY, CDR2 SMNVEV (reference sequence). The CDR3 extends over 17 amino acids. With 0 bases removed from V and 0 bases from J, the gap between germline ends came to 14 bases. The CDR3 DNA reads TGTGCCAGCAGTTTATCGGCAGGCGCCCGGGCTAACTATGGCTACACCTTC. Translation: CASSLSAGARANYGYTF.